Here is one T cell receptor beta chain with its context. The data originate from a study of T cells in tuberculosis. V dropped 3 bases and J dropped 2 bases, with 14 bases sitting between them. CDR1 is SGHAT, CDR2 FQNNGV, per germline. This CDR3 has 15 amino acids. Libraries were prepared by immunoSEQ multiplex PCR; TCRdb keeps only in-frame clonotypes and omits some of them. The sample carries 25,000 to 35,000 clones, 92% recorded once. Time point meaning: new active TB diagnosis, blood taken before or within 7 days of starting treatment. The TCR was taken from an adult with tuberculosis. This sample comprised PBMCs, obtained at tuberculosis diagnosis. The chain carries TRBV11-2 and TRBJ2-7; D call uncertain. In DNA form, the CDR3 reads TGTGCCAGCAGCTTTTCACTACCATTCACCTACGAGCAGTACTTC. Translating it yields CASSFSLPFTYEQYF.